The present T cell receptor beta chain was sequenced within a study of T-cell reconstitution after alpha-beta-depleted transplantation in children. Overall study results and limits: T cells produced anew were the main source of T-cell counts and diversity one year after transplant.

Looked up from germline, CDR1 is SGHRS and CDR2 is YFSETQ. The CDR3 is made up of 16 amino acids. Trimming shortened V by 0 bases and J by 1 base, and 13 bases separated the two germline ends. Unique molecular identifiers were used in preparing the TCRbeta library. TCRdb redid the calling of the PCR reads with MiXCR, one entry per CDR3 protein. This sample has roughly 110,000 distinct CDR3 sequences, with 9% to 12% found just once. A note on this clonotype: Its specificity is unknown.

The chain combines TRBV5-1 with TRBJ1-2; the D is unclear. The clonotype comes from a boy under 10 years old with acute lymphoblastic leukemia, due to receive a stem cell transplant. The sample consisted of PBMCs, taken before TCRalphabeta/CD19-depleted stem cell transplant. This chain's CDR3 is CASSLAAGPRNYGYTF. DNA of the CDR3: TGCGCCAGCAGCTTGGCCGCGGGTCCCCGTAACTATGGCTACACCTTC.